This T cell receptor beta chain was captured in a study of naive and memory T cell subsets. Findings and limits, study-wide: Especially in CD8 cells, naive repertoires contained a few larger clonotypes, possibly CD45RA-re-expressing memory cells. Over 95% of naive TCR sequences appeared only once after error correction, unlike memory subsets.

Details on this clonotype: Its specificity is not known.

After CD4 positive bead selection, the CD4-negative fraction gave CD8 T cells. V lost 4 bases to trimming and J lost 1 base, with 13 bases between them. Germline V gives CDR1 LGHDT, CDR2 YNNKEL (reference sequence). This CDR3 is 15 amino acids long. The beta constant-region primer was an equimolar mix of two oligonucleotides covering TRBC1 and TRBC2. The ligated cDNA underwent four PCR rounds using SP2 and nested alpha and beta constant-region primers. From the UMI-ligation and nested PCR reads, TCRdb called clonotypes with MiXCR, one entry per CDR3 protein. Among 120,000 to 150,000 distinct CDR3 sequences listed, approximately 24% were seen once.

This receptor was obtained from a human donor in good health. The chain combines TRBV3-1 with TRBJ1-1; the D gene is possibly TRBD1 (6 bases). The sequencing sample was made of naive CD4+ T cells from blood. The DNA of the CDR3 is TGTGCCAGCAGCCCCTTCGGGGGCACGAACACTGAAGCTTTCTTT. As protein: CASSPFGGTNTEAFF.